The clone carrying this T cell receptor beta chain was recorded once. This sample was taken from a study of blood T cell repertoires in COVID-19. About the research overall: Sites across the United States, Italy and Spain contributed samples from acute and convalescent COVID-19.

There are 13 residues in the CDR3. V shed 3 bases and J shed 2 bases, with 8 bases lying between them. Germline loops: CDR1 SGHTA, CDR2 FQGNSA. Using immunoSEQ multiplex PCR, the repertoire was profiled, and TCRdb retains in-frame clones only, with some absent. This sample has around 100,000 clones; about 91% occur once, and the top ten carry around 5.4%. The receptor was isolated from a human donor in a cohort sampled during active COVID-19. V is TRBV7-2 and J is TRBJ2-7, with D hard to call. Specimen: peripheral blood. CDR3 loop: CASSLAEPYEQYF. CDR3 bases: TGTGCCAGCAGCTTGGCGGAGCCCTACGAGCAGTACTTC.